The 27 T cell receptor beta chains presented below share a single source sample, sequenced in a study of blood T cell repertoires in COVID-19. Libraries were prepared by immunoSEQ multiplex PCR; TCRdb keeps only in-frame clonotypes and omits some of them. The table lists about 38,000 clones, 87% of them singletons. Sequenced: peripheral blood. All receptors come from a human donor in a cohort sampled during active COVID-19.

This sequence joins TRBV25-1 and TRBJ2-5, with D possibly TRBD1 on 5 matching bases. This CDR3 region has 15 residues. Trimming took 0 bases from V and 1 from J, leaving 9 bases between them. CDR1 and CDR2 from the germline V gene are MGHDK and SYGVNS. CDR3 amino acids: CASSEYRGFQETQYF. The CDR3 DNA reads as TGTGCCAGCAGTGAATATAGGGGCTTCCAAGAGACCCAGTACTTC.

The chain carries TRBV28 and TRBJ2-1, with 11 bases identical to TRBD2. The CDR3 runs to 15 residues. Germline loops: CDR1 MDHEN, CDR2 SYDVKM. Trimming removed 6 bases from V and 8 bases from J; junction bases left unmatched: 9. CDR3 nucleotide sequence: TGTGCCAGCAGCGAATCTAGCGGGAGGCTGGATGAGCAGTTCTTC. This sequence encodes CASSESSGRLDEQFF.

This clone was observed a single time. This chain uses TRBV14 with TRBJ2-3; TRBD2 agrees at 10 bases. CDR3 length: 18 residues. CDR1 is SGHDN, CDR2 FVKESK, per germline. V lost 5 bases to trimming and J lost 3 bases; unmatched junction nucleotides: 14. The CDR3 coding sequence is TGTGCCAGCAGCTTCAGGGGTGCTAGCGGGAGATATACAGATACGCAGTATTTT. The encoded protein is CASSFRGASGRYTDTQYF. The full variable domain, completed using reference TRBV14 and TRBJ2-3, is EAGVTQFPSHSVIEKGQTVTLRCDPISGHDNLYWYRRVMGKEIKFLLHFVKESKQDESGMPNNRFLAERTGGTYSTLKVQPAELEDSGVYFCASSFRGASGRYTDTQYFGPGTRLTVL.

This clone has a single count. The chain's CDR3 is CASSLGRAGTDTQYF. CDR3 coding DNA: TGTGCCAGCAGCCTTGGGAGGGCCGGGACAGATACGCAGTATTTT. V is TRBV6-2 or TRBV6-3 and J is TRBJ2-3; 7 nucleotides agree with TRBD2. V was clipped by 6 bases and J by 3 bases; unmatched bases: 9. Germline V gives CDR1 MNHEY, CDR2 SVGEGT. The CDR3 is 15 amino acids.

The chain links TRBV5-1 to TRBJ2-3; TRBD2 aligns across 7 bases. V was pared by 2 bases and J by 6 bases, with 3 bases of the junction left unmatched. The CDR3 consists of 13 residues. CDR1 and CDR2 from the germline V gene are SGHRS and YFSETQ. Written as DNA, the CDR3 is TGCGCCAGCAGCTTAGCGGGACCCGATACGCAGTATTTT. It encodes CASSLAGPDTQYF.

The chain recombines TRBV6-2 or TRBV6-3 with TRBJ1-5; 7 bases fit TRBD1. Per the germline V gene, CDR1 is MNHEY and CDR2 is SVGEGT. The length of the CDR3 is 13 residues. After removal of 5 bases from V and 7 bases from J, the junction contained 5 bases not matched to a gene. CDR3 loop: CASSLGGRQPQHF. The CDR3 DNA reads TGTGCCAGCAGTCTAGGGGGCAGGCAGCCCCAGCATTTT.

The genes are TRBV11-2 and TRBJ2-1; D is perhaps TRBD2 (6 bases). V shed 5 bases and J shed 2 bases, with 16 bases lying between them. Germline-derived CDR1 and CDR2 are SGHAT and FQNNGV. The CDR3 is 16 amino acids. The chain's CDR3 is CASSPLLVAAYNEQFF. CDR3 sequence (DNA): TGTGCCAGCAGCCCCCTGTTGGTAGCGGCCTACAATGAGCAGTTCTTC.

The J gene is TRBJ2-1, the V gene TRBV9, with 10 bases aligning to TRBD2. Per germline, CDR1 SGDLS and CDR2 YYNGEE. Trimming at V came to 4 bases and at J to 4 bases, leaving 11 bases not matched to a gene. CDR3 size: 17 residues. The CDR3 DNA reads TGTGCCAGCAGCTACAACCCGGGACTAGCGACTTACAATGAGCAGTTCTTC. It is translated as CASSYNPGLATYNEQFF.

The V gene is TRBV18, the J gene TRBJ1-3; D call uncertain. The germline V gene encodes CDR1 KGHSH and CDR2 LQKENI. This CDR3 region has 14 residues. Trimming took off 6 bases at V and 0 bases at J, with 9 bases between the two ends. This chain's CDR3 is CASSPTSSGNTIYF. CDR3 DNA sequence: TGTGCCAGCTCTCCAACCAGCTCTGGAAACACCATATATTTT.

The J gene is TRBJ1-2, the V gene TRBV5-5; 8 nucleotides match TRBD1. CDR1 and CDR2 from the germline V gene are SGHKS and YYEKEE (reference sequence). Trimming cost V 4 bases and J 4 bases; bases outside gene matches: 9. The CDR3 has 15 amino acids. The CDR3 bases are TGTGCCAGCAGCAAAGACAGGGGTGTAAGCTATGGCTACACCTTC. This encodes CASSKDRGVSYGYTF.

The chain has TRBV2 and TRBJ2-1; 7 bases are a match to TRBD1. Unmatched junction bases numbered 12, after V lost 6 bases and J lost 4 bases. Germline CDR1 reads SNHLY; CDR2 reads FYNNEI. The CDR3 extends over 16 amino acids. The CDR3 DNA is TGTGCCAGCAGAGTAACCGGGACAGTCTTTTACAATGAGCAGTTCTTC. Translated: CASRVTGTVFYNEQFF.

The gene calls are TRBV5-1 and TRBJ1-5, with D perhaps TRBD1 (5 bases). The CDR3 contains 14 residues. Trimming removed 4 bases from V and 9 bases from J, with 17 bases in between. Germline-derived CDR1 and CDR2 are SGHRS and YFSETQ. CDR3 DNA: TGCGCCAGCAGCCCCCGGACAAGCCTATGGCCCCAGCATTTT. Translating it yields CASSPRTSLWPQHF.

The chain carries TRBV7-9 and TRBJ2-7; tentative D call: TRBD2 (5 bases). Germline V gene lookup returns CDR1 SEHNR and CDR2 FQNEAQ (reference sequence). CDR3 length: 13 amino acids. The V end was cut by 0 bases, the J end by 2 bases, with 5 bases between. The CDR3 sequence is CASSLAGAYEQYF. The CDR3 nucleotides read TGTGCCAGCAGCTTAGCCGGGGCCTACGAGCAGTACTTC.

The rearrangement links TRBV10-3 to TRBJ2-5, with 11 positions matching TRBD2. Germline CDR1 and CDR2: ENHRY and SYGVKD. The CDR3 contains 16 residues. Unmatched junction bases numbered 10, after V lost 6 bases and J lost 4 bases. The CDR3 reads CAISTSTSGSAETQYF. CDR3 coding DNA: TGTGCCATCAGCACCTCCACTAGCGGGAGCGCAGAGACCCAGTACTTC.

The V and J genes are TRBV27 and TRBJ2-7; D perhaps matches TRBD1 (5 bases). The germline V gene has CDR1 MNHEY and CDR2 SMNVEV (reference sequence). Between the trimmed V and J ends, which lost 5 bases and 3 bases, there was a span of 11 bases. This CDR3 spans 13 amino acids. CDR3 nucleotide sequence: TGTGCCAGCAGTATGACAGCCTACTACGAGCAGTACTTC. This translates into CASSMTAYYEQYF.

The chain joins TRBV5-4 to TRBJ2-5; perhaps TRBD1 as D (6 bases). Germline V gene data show CDR1 as SGHNT and CDR2 as YYREEE (reference sequence). The V gene lost 4 bases and the J gene lost 4 bases, with 17 bases spanning the gap. The CDR3 contains 15 residues. The chain's CDR3 is CASSPDTLGGETQYF. The DNA of the CDR3 is TGTGCCAGCAGCCCGGACACACTAGGGGGAGAGACCCAGTACTTC.

The chain employs TRBV11-2 and TRBJ2-7; D unclear. The CDR3 runs to 14 residues. Germline-derived CDR1 and CDR2 are SGHAT and FQNNGV. V was shortened by 0 bases and J by 2 bases, with 8 bases between the two germline ends. This CDR3 is CASSLEYGTYEQYF. In DNA form, the CDR3 reads TGTGCCAGCAGCTTAGAATACGGTACCTACGAGCAGTACTTC. The whole variable domain, filled in from reference TRBV11-2 and TRBJ2-7, reads EAGVAQSPRYKIIEKRQSVAFWCNPISGHATLYWYQQILGQGPKLLIQFQNNGVVDDSQLPKDRFSAERLKGVDSTLKIQPAKLEDSAVYLCASSLEYGTYEQYFGPGTRLTVT.

V usage is TRBV18 and J usage is TRBJ2-2; 8 bases agree with TRBD1. V dropped 3 bases and J dropped 3; count of bases not matched to a gene: 6. The CDR3 is made up of 16 amino acids. Germline CDR1 is KGHSH and CDR2 is LQKENI. For the CDR3, the DNA is TGTGCCAGCTCACCCCCGACAGGGGTCGACACCGGGGAGCTGTTTTTT. Protein: CASSPPTGVDTGELFF.

This clone was recorded a few times. The chain employs TRBV19 and TRBJ1-1; D perhaps matches TRBD1 (6 bases). Germline-derived CDR1 and CDR2 are LNHDA and SQIVND (reference sequence). The CDR3 covers 15 residues. The V gene lost 5 bases and the J gene lost 0 bases, with 13 bases spanning the gap. CDR3: CASSPADSMNTEAFF. DNA for the CDR3: TGTGCCAGTAGTCCCGCGGACAGTATGAACACTGAAGCTTTCTTT.

The chain couples TRBV27 to TRBJ2-1; 8 nucleotides match TRBD2. With V trimmed by 4 bases and J by 1 base, 6 bases remained unmatched. Per the germline V gene, CDR1 is MNHEY and CDR2 is SMNVEV (reference sequence). The CDR3 has 16 amino acids. The CDR3 sequence is CASSSQRESSYNEQFF. Here the CDR3 DNA reads TGTGCCAGCAGTTCTCAGCGGGAGTCATCCTACAATGAGCAGTTCTTC.

The chain uses TRBV28 and TRBJ1-1; 8 bases align to TRBD1. V shed 6 bases, J shed 3 bases, and the junction held 9 bases outside the gene matches. The CDR3 loop spans 15 amino acids. Germline lookup yields CDR1 MDHEN and CDR2 SYDVKM. The CDR3 DNA is TGTGCCAGCAGCCAAGACAGGGACAGGCACACTGAAGCTTTCTTT. Protein product: CASSQDRDRHTEAFF. The whole variable domain, remainder taken from reference TRBV28 and TRBJ1-1, is DVKVTQSSRYLVKRTGEKVFLECVQDMDHENMFWYRQDPGLGLRLIYFSYDVKMKEKGDIPEGYSVSREKKERFSLILESASTNQTSMYLCASSQDRDRHTEAFFGQGTRLTVV.

This clone was found a few times. The chain recombines TRBV7-2 with TRBJ1-5; TRBD1 might be the D (6 bases). Between the trimmed V and J ends, which lost 2 bases and 4 bases, there was a span of 9 bases. The CDR3 has 14 residues. Per germline, CDR1 SGHTA and CDR2 FQGNSA. The CDR3 DNA sequence: TGTGCCAGCAGCTTAAACAGGGTAAATCAGCCCCAGCATTTT. Its translation: CASSLNRVNQPQHF.

J is TRBJ2-1 and V is TRBV6-6; no clear D. The V end was cut by 4 bases, the J end by 6 bases, with 13 bases between. The CDR3 has 14 residues. The V gene's germline CDR1 is MNHNY and CDR2 SVGAGI (reference sequence). DNA of the CDR3: TGTGCCAGCAGTTGGCAGGCAAATGCCAATGAGCAGTTCTTC. It yields the protein CASSWQANANEQFF.

A few counts support this clone. This chain uses TRBV24-1 with TRBJ2-1; the D is unclear. Looked up from germline, CDR1 is KGHDR and CDR2 is SFDVKD. V lost 4 bases, J lost 6 bases, and 15 bases lay in between. This CDR3 is built from 15 residues. The CDR3 DNA sequence: TGTGCCACCAGTGAAAGTATAGTGCTTAGCAATGAGCAGTTCTTC. Translated: CATSESIVLSNEQFF.

This chain links TRBV4-1 with TRBJ2-5; TRBD1 aligns across 10 bases. The CDR3 has 16 residues. V trimming: 2 bases; J trimming: 1 base; junction bases outside the gene matches: 4. Germline assignment: CDR1 MGHRA and CDR2 YSYEKL. In nucleotides, the CDR3 is TGCGCCAGCAGCCAAACCCGACAGGGGGCCCAAGAGACCCAGTACTTC. Translation: CASSQTRQGAQETQYF.

The DNA of the CDR3 is TGTGCCAGCAACCCCTTACTAGCGGGGGGGTTAAATGAGCAGTTCTTC. Its protein product is CASNPLLAGGLNEQFF. The chain carries TRBV27 and TRBJ2-1; 13 bases match TRBD2. The CDR3 loop spans 16 amino acids. Trimming removed 7 bases from V and 7 bases from J; junction bases left unmatched: 10. The germline V gene has CDR1 MNHEY and CDR2 SMNVEV (reference sequence).

The V gene is TRBV2, the J gene TRBJ2-3; 9 bases line up with TRBD2. The ends lost 6 bases at V and 7 bases at J; junction bases unmatched: 11. This CDR3 contains 15 residues. CDR1 SNHLY and CDR2 FYNNEI come from the germline V gene. The CDR3 coding sequence is TGTGCCAGCAGGAAAGGCGGGGGGGCCAAAAATACGCAGTATTTT. This translates into CASRKGGGAKNTQYF.